This T cell receptor (beta chain) was recovered during a study of CD8 T cells in ankylosing spondylitis. 5'-RACE, quantitative and with molecular barcodes, yielded the TCR beta libraries. MiXCR was run by TCRdb on the 5' RACE reads, yielding one entry per CDR3 protein. The sample contains about 69,000 distinct CDR3 sequences, 5.3% of which appear only once. This clonotype was recorded at least ten times. Its antigen is currently unknown. Regarding the study as a whole: Peripheral blood samples showed relatively rare disease-linked clones, and these clones were CD8+.

The receptor's source is a male donor with ankylosing spondylitis or in good health (not recorded which). Material for sequencing was blood, either unsorted or a sorted T cell fraction (not recorded which).

This CDR3 reads CSEKRGRTDTQYF. The CDR3, as DNA: TGCAGTGAGAAGCGGGGAAGAACAGATACGCAGTATTTT. The J gene is TRBJ2-3, the V gene TRBV20-1; TRBD2 aligns across 7 bases. This CDR3 comprises 13 residues. Germline values: CDR1 DFQATT, CDR2 SNEGSKA (reference sequence). V lost 7 bases, J lost 3 bases, and 7 bases stayed unmatched.